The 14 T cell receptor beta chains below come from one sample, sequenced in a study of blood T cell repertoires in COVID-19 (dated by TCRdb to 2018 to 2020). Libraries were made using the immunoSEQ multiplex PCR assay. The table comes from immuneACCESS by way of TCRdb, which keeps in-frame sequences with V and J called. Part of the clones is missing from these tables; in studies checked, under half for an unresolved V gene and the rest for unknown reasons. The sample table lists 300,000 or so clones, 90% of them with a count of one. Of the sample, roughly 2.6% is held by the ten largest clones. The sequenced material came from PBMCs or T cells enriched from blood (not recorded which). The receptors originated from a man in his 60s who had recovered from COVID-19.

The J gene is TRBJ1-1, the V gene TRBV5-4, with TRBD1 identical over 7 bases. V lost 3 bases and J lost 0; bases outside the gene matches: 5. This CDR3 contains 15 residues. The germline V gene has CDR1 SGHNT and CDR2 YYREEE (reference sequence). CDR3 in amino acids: CASSSGDRMNTEAFF. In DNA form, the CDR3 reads TGTGCCAGCAGCTCGGGGGACAGAATGAACACTGAAGCTTTCTTT. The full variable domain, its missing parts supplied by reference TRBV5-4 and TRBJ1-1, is ETGVTQSPTHLIKTRGQQVTLRCSSQSGHNTVSWYQQALGQGPQFIFQYYREEENGRGNFPPRFSGLQFPNYSSELNVNALELDDSALYLCASSSGDRMNTEAFFGQGTRLTVV.

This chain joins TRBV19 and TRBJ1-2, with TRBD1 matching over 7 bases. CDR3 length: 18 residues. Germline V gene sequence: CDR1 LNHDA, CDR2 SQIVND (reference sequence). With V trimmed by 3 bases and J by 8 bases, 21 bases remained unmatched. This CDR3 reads CASSMRQGTGPSGEGYTF. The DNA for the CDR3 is TGTGCCAGTAGTATGCGACAGGGCACAGGCCCTTCGGGCGAGGGCTACACCTTC.

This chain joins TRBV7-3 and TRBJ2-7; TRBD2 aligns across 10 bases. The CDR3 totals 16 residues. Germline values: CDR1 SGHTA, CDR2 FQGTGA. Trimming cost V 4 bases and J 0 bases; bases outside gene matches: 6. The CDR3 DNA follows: TGTGCCAGCAGCTCTGCGGCTAGCGGGAGCTCCTACGAGCAGTACTTC. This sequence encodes CASSSAASGSSYEQYF.

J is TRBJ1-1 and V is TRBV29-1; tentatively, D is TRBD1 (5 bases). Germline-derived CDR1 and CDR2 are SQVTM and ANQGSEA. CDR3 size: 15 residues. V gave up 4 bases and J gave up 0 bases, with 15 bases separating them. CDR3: CSVVWGRTVNTEAFF. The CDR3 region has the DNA TGCAGCGTTGTGTGGGGCCGTACGGTGAACACTGAAGCTTTCTTT.

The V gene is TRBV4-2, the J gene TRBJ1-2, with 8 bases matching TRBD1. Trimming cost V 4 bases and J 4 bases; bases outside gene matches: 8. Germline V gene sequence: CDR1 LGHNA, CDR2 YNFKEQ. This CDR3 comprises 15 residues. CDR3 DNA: TGTGCCAGCAGCCCAGGGACGGGACAGGTCTATGGCTACACCTTC. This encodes CASSPGTGQVYGYTF.

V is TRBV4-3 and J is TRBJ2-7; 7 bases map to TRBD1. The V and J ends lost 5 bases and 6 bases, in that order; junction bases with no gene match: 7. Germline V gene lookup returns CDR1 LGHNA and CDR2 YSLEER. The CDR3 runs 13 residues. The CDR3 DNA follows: TGCGCCAGCAGCGACTACAGGGGAAGCGAGCAGTACTTC. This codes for CASSDYRGSEQYF.

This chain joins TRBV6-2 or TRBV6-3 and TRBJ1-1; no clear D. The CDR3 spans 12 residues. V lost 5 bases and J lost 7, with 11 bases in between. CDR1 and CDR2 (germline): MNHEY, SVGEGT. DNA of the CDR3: TGTGCCAGCAGTACCACGGCGGTTGAAGCTTTCTTT. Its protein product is CASSTTAVEAFF.

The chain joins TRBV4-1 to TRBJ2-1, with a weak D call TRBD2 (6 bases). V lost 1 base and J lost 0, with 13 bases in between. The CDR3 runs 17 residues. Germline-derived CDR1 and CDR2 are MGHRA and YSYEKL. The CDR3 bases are TGCGCCAGCAGCCAAGGCCCCCCCGGGAGCTCCTACAATGAGCAGTTCTTC. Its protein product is CASSQGPPGSSYNEQFF.

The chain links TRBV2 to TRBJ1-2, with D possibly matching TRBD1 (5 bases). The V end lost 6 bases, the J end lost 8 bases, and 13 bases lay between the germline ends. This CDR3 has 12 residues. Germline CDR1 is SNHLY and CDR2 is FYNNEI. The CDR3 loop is CASRYTGGGYTF. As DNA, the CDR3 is TGTGCCAGCAGATACACAGGAGGGGGCTACACCTTC.

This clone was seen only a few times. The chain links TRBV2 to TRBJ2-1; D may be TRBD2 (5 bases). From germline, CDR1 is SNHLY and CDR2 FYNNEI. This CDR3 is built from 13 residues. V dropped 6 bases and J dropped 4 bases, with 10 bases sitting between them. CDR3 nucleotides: TGTGCCAGCAGCTTGACGGGGTACAATGAGCAGTTCTTC. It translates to CASSLTGYNEQFF.

As DNA, the CDR3 is TGTGCCAGCAGTCCATTAGGCAGGGACTCCTACGAGCAGTACTTC. Amino acid sequence: CASSPLGRDSYEQYF. The chain is built from TRBV7-2 and TRBJ2-7, with D possibly TRBD1 on 5 matching bases. CDR3 size: 15 residues. The germline gives CDR1 SGHTA, CDR2 FQGNSA. V lost 6 bases and J lost 0, with 15 bases in between. Full variable domain (remainder filled in from reference TRBV7-2 and TRBJ2-7): GAGVSQSPSNKVTEKGKDVELRCDPISGHTALYWYRQSLGQGLEFLIYFQGNSAPDKSGLPSDRFSAERTGGSVSTLTIQRTQQEDSAVYLCASSPLGRDSYEQYFGPGTRLTVT.

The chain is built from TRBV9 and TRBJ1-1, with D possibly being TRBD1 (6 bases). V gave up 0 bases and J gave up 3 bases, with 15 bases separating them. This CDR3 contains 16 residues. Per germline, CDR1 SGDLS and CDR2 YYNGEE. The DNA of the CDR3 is TGTGCCAGCAGCGTAGGAGGCAGGGGCGGATACACTGAAGCTTTCTTT. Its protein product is CASSVGGRGGYTEAFF.

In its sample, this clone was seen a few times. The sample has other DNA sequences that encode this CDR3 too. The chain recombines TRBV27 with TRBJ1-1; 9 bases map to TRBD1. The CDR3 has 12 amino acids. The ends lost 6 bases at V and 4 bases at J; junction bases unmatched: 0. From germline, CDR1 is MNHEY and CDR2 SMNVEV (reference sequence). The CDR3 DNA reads TGTGCCAGCAGGACAGGGGGCACTGAAGCTTTCTTT. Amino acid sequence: CASRTGGTEAFF.

The chain's CDR3 is CASSLLGRNTEAFF. DNA of the CDR3: TGTGCCAGCAGTTTATTGGGGAGGAACACTGAAGCTTTCTTT. This chain connects TRBV27 to TRBJ1-1; D ambiguous. The V and J ends lost 1 base and 1 base respectively, with 7 bases between them. From germline, CDR1 is MNHEY and CDR2 SMNVEV (reference sequence). There are 14 residues in the CDR3.